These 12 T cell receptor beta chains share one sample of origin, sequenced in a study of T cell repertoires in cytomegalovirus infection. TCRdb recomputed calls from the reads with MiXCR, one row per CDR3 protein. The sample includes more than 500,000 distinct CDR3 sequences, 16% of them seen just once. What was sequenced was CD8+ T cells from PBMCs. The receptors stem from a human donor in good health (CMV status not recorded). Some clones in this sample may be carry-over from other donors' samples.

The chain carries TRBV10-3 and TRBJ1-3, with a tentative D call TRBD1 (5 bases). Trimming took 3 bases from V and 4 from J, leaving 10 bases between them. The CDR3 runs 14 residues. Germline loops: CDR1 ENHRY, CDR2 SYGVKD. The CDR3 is CAISDPRQGNTIYF. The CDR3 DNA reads TGTGCCATCAGTGATCCGCGACAGGGAAACACCATATATTTT.

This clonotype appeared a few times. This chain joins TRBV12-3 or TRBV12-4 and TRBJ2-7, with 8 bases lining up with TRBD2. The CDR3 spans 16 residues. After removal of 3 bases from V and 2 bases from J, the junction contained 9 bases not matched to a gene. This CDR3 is CASSFGSGRRAYEQYF. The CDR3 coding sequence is TGTGCCAGCAGTTTCGGGAGCGGGAGAAGGGCCTACGAGCAGTACTTC.

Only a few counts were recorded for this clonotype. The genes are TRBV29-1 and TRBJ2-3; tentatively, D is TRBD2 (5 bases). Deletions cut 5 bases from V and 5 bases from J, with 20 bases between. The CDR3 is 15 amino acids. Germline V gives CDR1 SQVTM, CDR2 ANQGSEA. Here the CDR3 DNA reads TGCAGCGTTTTCGGAAGGAGAGGGAGTGGAGATACGCAGTATTTT. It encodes CSVFGRRGSGDTQYF.

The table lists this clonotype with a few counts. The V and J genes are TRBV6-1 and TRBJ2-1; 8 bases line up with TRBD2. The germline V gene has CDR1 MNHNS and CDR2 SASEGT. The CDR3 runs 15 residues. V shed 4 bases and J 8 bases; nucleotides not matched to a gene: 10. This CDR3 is CASSVREGAGDEQFF. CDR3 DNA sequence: TGTGCCAGCAGTGTACGGGAGGGCGCTGGGGATGAGCAGTTCTTC.

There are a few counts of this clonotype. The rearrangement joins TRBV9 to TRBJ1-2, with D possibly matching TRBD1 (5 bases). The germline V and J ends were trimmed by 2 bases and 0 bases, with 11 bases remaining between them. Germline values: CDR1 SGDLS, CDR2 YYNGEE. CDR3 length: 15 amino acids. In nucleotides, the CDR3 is TGTGCCAGCAGCGTCCGGGACGGTACTAACTATGGCTACACCTTC. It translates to CASSVRDGTNYGYTF.

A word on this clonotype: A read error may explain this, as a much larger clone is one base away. This chain's CDR3 is CGAAFRLDRGNEQFF. In DNA, the CDR3 is TGCGGCGCAGCGTTTCGGCTAGATCGTGGGAATGAGCAGTTCTTC. This chain uses TRBV29-1 with TRBJ2-1, with D unresolved. The CDR3 has 15 amino acids. Germline CDR1 is SQVTM and CDR2 is ANQGSEA.

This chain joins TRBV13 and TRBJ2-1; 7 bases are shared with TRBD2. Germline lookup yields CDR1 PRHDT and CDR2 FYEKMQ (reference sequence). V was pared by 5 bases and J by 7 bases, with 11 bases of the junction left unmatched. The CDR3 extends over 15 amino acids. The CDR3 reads CASSQTKTGGNEQFF. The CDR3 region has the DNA TGTGCCAGCAGCCAGACTAAGACGGGAGGAAATGAGCAGTTCTTC.

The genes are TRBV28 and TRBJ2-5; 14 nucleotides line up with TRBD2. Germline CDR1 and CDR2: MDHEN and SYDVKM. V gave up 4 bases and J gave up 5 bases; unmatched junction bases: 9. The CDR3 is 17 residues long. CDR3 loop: CASSSPGTSGRGETQYF. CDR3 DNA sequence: TGTGCCAGCAGTTCCCCCGGGACTAGCGGGAGAGGCGAGACCCAGTACTTC.

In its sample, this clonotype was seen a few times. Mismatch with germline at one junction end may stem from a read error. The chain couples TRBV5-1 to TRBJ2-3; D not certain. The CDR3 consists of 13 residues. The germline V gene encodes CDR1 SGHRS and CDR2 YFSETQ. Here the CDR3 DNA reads TGCGCCAGCACCTTGGGAACGGCAGATACGCAGTATTTT. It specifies CASTLGTADTQYF.

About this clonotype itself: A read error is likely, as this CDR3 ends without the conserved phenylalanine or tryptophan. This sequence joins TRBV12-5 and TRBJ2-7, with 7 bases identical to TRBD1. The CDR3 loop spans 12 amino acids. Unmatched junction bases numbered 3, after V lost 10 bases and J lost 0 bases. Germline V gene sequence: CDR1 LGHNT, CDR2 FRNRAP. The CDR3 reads CAIQGTSYEQYL. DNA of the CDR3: TGTGCTATACAGGGGACCTCCTACGAGCAGTACTTA.

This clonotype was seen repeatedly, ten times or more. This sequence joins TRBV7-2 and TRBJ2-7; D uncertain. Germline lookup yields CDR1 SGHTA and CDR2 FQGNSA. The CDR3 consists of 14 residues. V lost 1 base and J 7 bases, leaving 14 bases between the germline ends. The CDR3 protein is CASSLDYPALEQYF. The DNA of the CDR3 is TGTGCCAGCAGCTTAGACTACCCTGCTTTGGAGCAGTACTTC. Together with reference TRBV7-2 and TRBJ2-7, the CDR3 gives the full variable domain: GAGVSQSPSNKVTEKGKDVELRCDPISGHTALYWYRQSLGQGLEFLIYFQGNSAPDKSGLPSDRFSAERTGGSVSTLTIQRTQQEDSAVYLCASSLDYPALEQYFGPGTRLTVT.

This CDR3 reads CASSQVNLAGAGETQYF. The CDR3 nucleotides are TGTGCCAGCAGCCAAGTGAATCTAGCGGGGGCCGGAGAGACCCAGTACTTC. The chain uses TRBV14 and TRBJ2-5, with 10 bases matching TRBD2. J was trimmed by 4 bases and V by 1 base; bases with no gene match: 9. Germline lookup yields CDR1 SGHDN and CDR2 FVKESK. The CDR3 spans 17 residues.